These T cell receptor beta chains were read from a single sample in a study of blood T cells in healthy people across ages. One entry per CDR3 protein, called by TCRdb with MiXCR from the 5' RACE reads. The sample contains just under 900,000 distinct CDR3 sequences, around 28% of which appear only once. Input material: blood. These receptors originate from an elderly woman in good health. Each CDR3 is given with its conserved first and last residue. Fields, in order: CDR3 DNA, CDR3 protein, clone size, CDR3 length, D gene, J gene, V gene. The D gene is left open where the match is weak. For some rows the clone size is stated as once, few or many, or as a class when expanded; others skip it.

cdr3_nt: TGTGCCAGCAGCAAGGACACCAAAGCAGAGACCCAGTACTTC
cdr3_aa: CASSKDTKAETQYF
clone_size: many
cdr3_length: 14
d_call: -
j_call: TRBJ2-5
v_call: TRBV7-6

cdr3_nt: TGCAGCATCATCGGCTCCCTTTCCTACAATGAGCAGTTCTTC
cdr3_aa: CSIIGSLSYNEQFF
clone_size: -
cdr3_length: 14
d_call: -
j_call: TRBJ2-1
v_call: TRBV29-1

cdr3_nt: TGCAGTGCTAGACGGACGGGGCAAAACAATCAGCCCCAGCATTTT
cdr3_aa: CSARRTGQNNQPQHF
clone_size: many
cdr3_length: 15
d_call: -
j_call: TRBJ1-5
v_call: TRBV20-1

cdr3_nt: TGTGCCAGCAGCCAAGAGGTGGCAATACCCTACAATGAGCAGTTCTTC
cdr3_aa: CASSQEVAIPYNEQFF
clone_size: few
cdr3_length: 16
d_call: -
j_call: TRBJ2-1
v_call: TRBV14

cdr3_nt: TGTGCCAGCAGGGAGACAGGGGGTAGCAATCAGCCCCAGCATTTT
cdr3_aa: CASRETGGSNQPQHF
clone_size: -
cdr3_length: 15
d_call: TRBD1
j_call: TRBJ1-5
v_call: TRBV28

cdr3_nt: TGTGCCAGCAGCCTAGGGTGGGGGGACAGGGAGTACTTC
cdr3_aa: CASSLGWGDREYF
clone_size: many
cdr3_length: 13
d_call: TRBD1
j_call: TRBJ2-5
v_call: TRBV7-2

cdr3_nt: TGTGCCAGCATCCAACAGATTTCTACGAGCTCTGGGGCCAACGTCCTGACTTTC
cdr3_aa: CASIQQISTSSGANVLTF
clone_size: -
cdr3_length: 18
d_call: -
j_call: TRBJ2-6
v_call: TRBV6-1

cdr3_nt: TGTGCCAGCAGGTCAGGGGGCTATGGCTACACCTTC
cdr3_aa: CASRSGGYGYTF
clone_size: -
cdr3_length: 12
d_call: TRBD1
j_call: TRBJ1-2
v_call: TRBV28

cdr3_nt: TGTGCCAGCAGTTACGGGACAGAAGGGACAGATACGCAGTATTTT
cdr3_aa: CASSYGTEGTDTQYF
clone_size: -
cdr3_length: 15
d_call: TRBD1
j_call: TRBJ2-3
v_call: TRBV6-5

cdr3_nt: TGCGCCAGCAGCTTGAGGGCCGGACAGGGGCTCACTGAAGCTTTCTTT
cdr3_aa: CASSLRAGQGLTEAFF
clone_size: few
cdr3_length: 16
d_call: TRBD1
j_call: TRBJ1-1
v_call: TRBV5-1

cdr3_nt: TGTGCCAGCAGCTCCTTTTCGGGGGGCCATGAGCAGTACTTC
cdr3_aa: CASSSFSGGHEQYF
clone_size: -
cdr3_length: 14
d_call: -
j_call: TRBJ2-5
v_call: TRBV5-4

cdr3_nt: TGTGCCAGCAGTCCCGGACTCTCCATTAACACAGATACGCAGTATTTT
cdr3_aa: CASSPGLSINTDTQYF
clone_size: many
cdr3_length: 16
d_call: -
j_call: TRBJ2-3
v_call: TRBV5-6

cdr3_nt: TGTGCCAGCAGCTACCGCGTCCCGGGGTTCCAAGAGACCCAGTACTTC
cdr3_aa: CASSYRVPGFQETQYF
clone_size: once
cdr3_length: 16
d_call: -
j_call: TRBJ2-5
v_call: TRBV5-5

cdr3_nt: TGTGCCAGTAGTATCCCGAGGGCAGGGGATAGCTCCTACAATGAGCAGTTCTTC
cdr3_aa: CASSIPRAGDSSYNEQFF
clone_size: -
cdr3_length: 18
d_call: -
j_call: TRBJ2-1
v_call: TRBV19

cdr3_nt: TGTGCCAGCAGCTCCCGGGACAGGTCCTCTGGGGCCAACGTCCTGACTTTC
cdr3_aa: CASSSRDRSSGANVLTF
clone_size: many
cdr3_length: 17
d_call: TRBD1
j_call: TRBJ2-6
v_call: TRBV7-6

cdr3_nt: TGTGCCAGCAGTGAAGCAGAGTTGTACACAGGGGCGGGGACTGAAGCTTTCTTT
cdr3_aa: CASSEAELYTGAGTEAFF
clone_size: -
cdr3_length: 18
d_call: TRBD1
j_call: TRBJ1-1
v_call: TRBV2

cdr3_nt: TGTGCCAGCTATCCGGGACCCCGGCAGGGAGCCCAGTACTTC
cdr3_aa: CASYPGPRQGAQYF
clone_size: many
cdr3_length: 14
d_call: -
j_call: TRBJ2-5
v_call: TRBV2

cdr3_nt: TGTGCCAGCAGTTACGGGGCAGAGGGTTATCAGCCCCAGCATTTT
cdr3_aa: CASSYGAEGYQPQHF
clone_size: -
cdr3_length: 15
d_call: -
j_call: TRBJ1-5
v_call: TRBV6-2/TRBV6-3

cdr3_nt: TGTGCCAGCTCACTCTTGCAGGGCGCTACAGATACGCAGTATTTT
cdr3_aa: CASSLLQGATDTQYF
clone_size: few
cdr3_length: 15
d_call: -
j_call: TRBJ2-3
v_call: TRBV18

cdr3_nt: TGTGCCAGCAGCTTACCCCACCAGGGGGCCCCTGGGGCCAACGTCCTGACTTTC
cdr3_aa: CASSLPHQGAPGANVLTF
clone_size: many
cdr3_length: 18
d_call: TRBD1
j_call: TRBJ2-6
v_call: TRBV7-9